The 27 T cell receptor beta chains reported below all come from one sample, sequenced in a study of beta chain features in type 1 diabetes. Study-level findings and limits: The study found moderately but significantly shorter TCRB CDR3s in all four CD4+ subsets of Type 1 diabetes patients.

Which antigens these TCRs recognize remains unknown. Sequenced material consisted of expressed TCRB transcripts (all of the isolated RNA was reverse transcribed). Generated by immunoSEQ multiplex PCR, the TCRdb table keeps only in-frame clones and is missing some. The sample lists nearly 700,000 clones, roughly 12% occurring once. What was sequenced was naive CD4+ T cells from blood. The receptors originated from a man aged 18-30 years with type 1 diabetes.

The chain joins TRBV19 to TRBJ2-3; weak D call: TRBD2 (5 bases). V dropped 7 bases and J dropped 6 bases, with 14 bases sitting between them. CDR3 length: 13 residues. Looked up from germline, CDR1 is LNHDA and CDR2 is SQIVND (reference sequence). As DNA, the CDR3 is TGTGCCAGTAACGGTGGAGGTAGGGATACGCAGTATTTT. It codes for CASNGGGRDTQYF.

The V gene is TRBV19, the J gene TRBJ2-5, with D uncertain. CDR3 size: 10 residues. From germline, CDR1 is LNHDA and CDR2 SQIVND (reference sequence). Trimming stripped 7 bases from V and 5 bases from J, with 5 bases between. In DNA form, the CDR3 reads TGTGCCAGTATGGGGGAGACCCAGTACTTC. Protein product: CASMGETQYF.

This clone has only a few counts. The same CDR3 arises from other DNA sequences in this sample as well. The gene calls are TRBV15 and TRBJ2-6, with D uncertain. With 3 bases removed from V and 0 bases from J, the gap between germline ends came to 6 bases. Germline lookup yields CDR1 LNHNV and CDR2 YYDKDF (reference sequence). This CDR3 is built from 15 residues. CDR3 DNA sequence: TGTGCCACCAGCAGGGACCTCTCTGGGGCCAACGTCCTGACTTTC. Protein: CATSRDLSGANVLTF. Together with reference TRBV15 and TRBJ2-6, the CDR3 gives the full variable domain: DAMVIQNPRYQVTQFGKPVTLSCSQTLNHNVMYWYQQKSSQAPKLLFHYYDKDFNNEADTPDNFQSRRPNTSFCFLDIRSPGLGDTAMYLCATSRDLSGANVLTFGAGSRLTVL.

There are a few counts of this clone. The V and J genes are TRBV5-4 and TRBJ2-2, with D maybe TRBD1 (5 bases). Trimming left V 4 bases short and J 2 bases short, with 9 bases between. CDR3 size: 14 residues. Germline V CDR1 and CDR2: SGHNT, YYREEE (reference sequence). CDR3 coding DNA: TGTGCCAGCAGCCCCGGACATAACACCGGGGAGCTGTTTTTT. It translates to CASSPGHNTGELFF. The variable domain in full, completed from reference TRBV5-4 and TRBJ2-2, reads ETGVTQSPTHLIKTRGQQVTLRCSSQSGHNTVSWYQQALGQGPQFIFQYYREEENGRGNFPPRFSGLQFPNYSSELNVNALELDDSALYLCASSPGHNTGELFFGEGSRLTVL.

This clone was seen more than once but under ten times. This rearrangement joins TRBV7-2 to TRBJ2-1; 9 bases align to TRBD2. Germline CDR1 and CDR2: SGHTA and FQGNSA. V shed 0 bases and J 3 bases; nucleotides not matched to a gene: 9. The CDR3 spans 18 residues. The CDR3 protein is CASSLAHGGGAVYNEQFF. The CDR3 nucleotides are TGTGCCAGCAGCTTAGCGCACGGCGGGGGGGCCGTCTACAATGAGCAGTTCTTC.

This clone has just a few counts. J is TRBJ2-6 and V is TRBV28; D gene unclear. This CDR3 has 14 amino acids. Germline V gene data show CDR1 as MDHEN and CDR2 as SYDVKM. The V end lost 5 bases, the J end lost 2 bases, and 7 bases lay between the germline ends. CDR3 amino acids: CASSAPAGANVLTF. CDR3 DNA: TGTGCCAGCAGTGCTCCCGCTGGGGCCAACGTCCTGACTTTC.

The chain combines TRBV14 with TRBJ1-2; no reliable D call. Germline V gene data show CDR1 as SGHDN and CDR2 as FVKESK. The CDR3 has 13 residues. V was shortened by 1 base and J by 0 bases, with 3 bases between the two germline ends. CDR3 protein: CASSQGANYGYTF. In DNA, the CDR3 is TGTGCCAGCAGCCAAGGAGCTAACTATGGCTACACCTTC.

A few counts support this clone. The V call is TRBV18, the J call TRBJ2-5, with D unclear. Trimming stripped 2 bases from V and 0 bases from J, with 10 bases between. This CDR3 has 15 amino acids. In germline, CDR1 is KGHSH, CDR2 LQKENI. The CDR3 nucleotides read TGTGCCAGCTCACCAATGTCTGCAGACCAAGAGACCCAGTACTTC. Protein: CASSPMSADQETQYF.

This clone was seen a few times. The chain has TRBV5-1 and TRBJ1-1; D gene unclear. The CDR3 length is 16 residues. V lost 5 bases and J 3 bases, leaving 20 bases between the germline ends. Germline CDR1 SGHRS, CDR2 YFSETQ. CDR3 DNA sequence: TGCGCCAGCAGTCCATCCCCTCGGATCTCGGACACTGAAGCTTTCTTT. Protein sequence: CASSPSPRISDTEAFF. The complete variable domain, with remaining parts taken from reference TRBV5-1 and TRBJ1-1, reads KAGVTQTPRYLIKTRGQQVTLSCSPISGHRSVSWYQQTPGQGLQFLFEYFSETQRNKGNFPGRFSGRQFSNSRSEMNVSTLELGDSALYLCASSPSPRISDTEAFFGQGTRLTVV.

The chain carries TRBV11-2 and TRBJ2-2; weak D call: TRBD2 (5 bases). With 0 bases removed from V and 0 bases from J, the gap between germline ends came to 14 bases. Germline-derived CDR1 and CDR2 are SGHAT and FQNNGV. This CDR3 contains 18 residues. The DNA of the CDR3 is TGTGCCAGCAGCTTAGATCGGAGGAACTACCCGAACACCGGGGAGCTGTTTTTT. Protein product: CASSLDRRNYPNTGELFF. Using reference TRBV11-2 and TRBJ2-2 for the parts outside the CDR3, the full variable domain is EAGVAQSPRYKIIEKRQSVAFWCNPISGHATLYWYQQILGQGPKLLIQFQNNGVVDDSQLPKDRFSAERLKGVDSTLKIQPAKLEDSAVYLCASSLDRRNYPNTGELFFGEGSRLTVL.

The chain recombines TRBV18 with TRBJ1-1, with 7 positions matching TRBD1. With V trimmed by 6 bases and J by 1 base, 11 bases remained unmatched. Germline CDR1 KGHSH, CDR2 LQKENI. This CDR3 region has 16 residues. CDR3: CASSLRPGQRNTEAFF. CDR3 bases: TGTGCCAGCTCCCTTCGACCGGGACAGAGGAACACTGAAGCTTTCTTT.

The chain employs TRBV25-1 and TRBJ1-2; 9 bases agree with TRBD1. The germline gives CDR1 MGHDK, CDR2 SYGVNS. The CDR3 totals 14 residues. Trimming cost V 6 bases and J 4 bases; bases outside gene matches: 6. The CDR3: CASRTTGGGYGYTF. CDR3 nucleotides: TGTGCCAGCAGGACGACAGGGGGTGGCTATGGCTACACCTTC.

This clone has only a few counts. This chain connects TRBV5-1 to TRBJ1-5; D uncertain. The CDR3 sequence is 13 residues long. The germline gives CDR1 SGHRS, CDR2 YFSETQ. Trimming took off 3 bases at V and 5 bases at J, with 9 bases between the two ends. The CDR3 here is CASSYERDQPQHF. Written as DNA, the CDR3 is TGCGCCAGCAGCTACGAACGGGATCAGCCCCAGCATTTT.

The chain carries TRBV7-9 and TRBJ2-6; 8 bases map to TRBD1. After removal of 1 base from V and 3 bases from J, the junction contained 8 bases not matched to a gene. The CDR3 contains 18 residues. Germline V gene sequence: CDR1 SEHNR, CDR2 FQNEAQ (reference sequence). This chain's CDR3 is CASSLVAGGLVGANVLTF. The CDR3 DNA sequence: TGTGCCAGCAGCTTAGTGGCAGGGGGCCTAGTTGGGGCCAACGTCCTGACTTTC.

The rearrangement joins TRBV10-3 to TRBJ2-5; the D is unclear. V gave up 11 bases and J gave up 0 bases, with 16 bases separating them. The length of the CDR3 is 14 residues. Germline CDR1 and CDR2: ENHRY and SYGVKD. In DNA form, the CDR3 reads TGTGCCGTCGCTAGGGTAGCTTACCAAGAGACCCAGTACTTC. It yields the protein CAVARVAYQETQYF.

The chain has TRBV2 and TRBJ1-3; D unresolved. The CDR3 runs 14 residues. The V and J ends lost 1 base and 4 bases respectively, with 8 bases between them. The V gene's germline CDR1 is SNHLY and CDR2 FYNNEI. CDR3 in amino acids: CASSEGVSGNTIYF. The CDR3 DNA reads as TGTGCCAGCAGTGAAGGGGTTTCGGGAAACACCATATATTTT. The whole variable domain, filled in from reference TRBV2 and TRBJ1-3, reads EPEVTQTPSHQVTQMGQEVILRCVPISNHLYFYWYRQILGQKVEFLVSFYNNEISEKSEIFDDQFSVERPDGSNFTLKIRSTKLEDSAMYFCASSEGVSGNTIYFGEGSWLTVV.

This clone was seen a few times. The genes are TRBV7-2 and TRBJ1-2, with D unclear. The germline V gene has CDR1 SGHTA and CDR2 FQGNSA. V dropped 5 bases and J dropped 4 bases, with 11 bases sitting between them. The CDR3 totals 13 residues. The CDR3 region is CASSQDGFYGYTF. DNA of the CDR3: TGTGCCAGCAGCCAGGACGGTTTCTATGGCTACACCTTC.

The CDR3, as DNA: TGTGCCAGCAGCTCCCTTGGGGGCGGAGTTTACAATGAAAAACTGTTTTTT. Its translation: CASSSLGGGVYNEKLFF. This chain joins TRBV7-8 and TRBJ1-4; perhaps TRBD1 as D (6 bases). The V and J ends lost 4 bases and 5 bases respectively, with 20 bases between them. This CDR3 contains 17 residues. CDR1 and CDR2 (germline): SGHVS, FQNEAQ.

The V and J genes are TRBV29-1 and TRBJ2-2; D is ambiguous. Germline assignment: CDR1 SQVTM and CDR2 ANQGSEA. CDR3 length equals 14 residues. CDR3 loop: CSGVSPMGTGELFF. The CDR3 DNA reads TGCAGTGGGGTCAGTCCTATGGGGACCGGGGAGCTGTTTTTT.

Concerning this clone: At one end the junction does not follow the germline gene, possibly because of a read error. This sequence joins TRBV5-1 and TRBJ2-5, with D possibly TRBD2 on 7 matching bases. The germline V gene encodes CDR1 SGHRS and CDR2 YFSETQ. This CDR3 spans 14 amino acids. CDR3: CASTLGGPQETQYF. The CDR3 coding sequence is TGCGCCAGCACCTTGGGGGGGCCACAAGAGACCCAGTACTTC.

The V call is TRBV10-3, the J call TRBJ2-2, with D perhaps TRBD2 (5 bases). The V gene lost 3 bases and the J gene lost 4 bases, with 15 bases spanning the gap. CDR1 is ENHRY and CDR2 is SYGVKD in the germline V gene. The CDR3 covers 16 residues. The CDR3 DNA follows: TGTGCCATCAGTGACTTCGGGATTAGTCGCACCGGGGAGCTGTTTTTT. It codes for CAISDFGISRTGELFF.

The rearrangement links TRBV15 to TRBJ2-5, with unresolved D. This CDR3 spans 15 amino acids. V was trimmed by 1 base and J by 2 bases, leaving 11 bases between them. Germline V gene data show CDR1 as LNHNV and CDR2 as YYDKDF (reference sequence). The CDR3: CATSRAGVGQETQYF. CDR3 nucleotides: TGTGCCACCAGCAGAGCTGGGGTCGGGCAAGAGACCCAGTACTTC.

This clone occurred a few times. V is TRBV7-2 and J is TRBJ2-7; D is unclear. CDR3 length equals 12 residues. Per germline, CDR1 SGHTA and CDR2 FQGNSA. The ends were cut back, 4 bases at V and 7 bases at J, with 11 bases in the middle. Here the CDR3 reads CASSYSGREQYF. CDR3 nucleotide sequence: TGTGCCAGCAGCTACTCCGGCCGAGAGCAGTACTTC.

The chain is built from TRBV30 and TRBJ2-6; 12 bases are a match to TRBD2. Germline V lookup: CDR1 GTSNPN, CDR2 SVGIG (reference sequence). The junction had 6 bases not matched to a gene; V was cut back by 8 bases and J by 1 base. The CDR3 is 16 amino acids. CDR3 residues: CAATSGGSSGANVLTF. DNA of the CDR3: TGTGCCGCGACTAGCGGGGGCTCTTCTGGGGCCAACGTCCTGACTTTC.

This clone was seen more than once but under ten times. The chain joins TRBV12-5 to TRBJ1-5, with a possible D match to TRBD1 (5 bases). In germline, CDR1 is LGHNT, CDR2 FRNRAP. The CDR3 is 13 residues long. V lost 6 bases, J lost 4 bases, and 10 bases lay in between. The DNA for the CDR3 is TGTGCTAGTGGGACAGCCCCGAATCAGCCCCAGCATTTT. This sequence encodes CASGTAPNQPQHF.

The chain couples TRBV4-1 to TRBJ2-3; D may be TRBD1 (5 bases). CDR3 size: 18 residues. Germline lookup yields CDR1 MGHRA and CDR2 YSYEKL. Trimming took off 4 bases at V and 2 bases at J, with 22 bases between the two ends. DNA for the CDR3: TGCGCCAGCAGCCCCGGCCTGTGGGGCGACCCAAACACAGATACGCAGTATTTT. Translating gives CASSPGLWGDPNTDTQYF.

Written as DNA, the CDR3 is TGCAGCGTTGAAGCTGGGGACGGGACCTACGAGCAGTACTTC. Translating gives CSVEAGDGTYEQYF. The rearrangement links TRBV29-1 to TRBJ2-7; D may be TRBD1 or TRBD2 (5 bases each). Germline V CDR1 and CDR2: SQVTM, ANQGSEA. This CDR3 region has 14 residues. Trimming took off 1 base at V and 2 bases at J, with 12 bases between the two ends.